This is a list of T cell receptor beta chains from one sample in a study of blood T cell repertoires in COVID-19. The method was immunoSEQ multiplex PCR; TCRdb's version includes in-frame clones alone and lacks a portion of them. Found here are about 200,000 clones, 88% of them singletons; the top ten hold 4% to 5.5%. The source material was peripheral blood. These receptors came from a human donor in a cohort sampled during active COVID-19. CDR3s include the opening cysteine and the closing phenylalanine or tryptophan. A D gene is named only where the DNA matches it firmly. Size is stated for part of the rows, as once, few or many counts, or as a class when the clone is expanded.

J gene: TRBJ1-1; clone size: -; V gene: TRBV6-5; D gene: TRBD1; CDR3 protein: CASTRQGTYTEAFF; CDR3 DNA: TGTGCCAGCACCCGACAGGGAACGTACACTGAAGCTTTCTTT
J gene: TRBJ2-3; clone size: -; V gene: TRBV5-1; D gene: -; CDR3 protein: CASSLEQGRGTDTQYF; CDR3 DNA: TGCGCCAGCAGCTTGGAGCAGGGGCGCGGCACAGATACGCAGTATTTT
J gene: TRBJ2-6; clone size: once; V gene: TRBV2; D gene: TRBD1; CDR3 protein: CASSTGTAGANVLTF; CDR3 DNA: TGTGCCAGCAGTACCGGGACAGCTGGGGCCAACGTCCTGACTTTC
J gene: TRBJ2-7; clone size: -; V gene: TRBV5-6; D gene: TRBD2; CDR3 protein: CASSLGLAGTYEQYF; CDR3 DNA: TGTGCCAGCAGCTTGGGGCTAGCGGGGACCTACGAGCAGTACTTC
J gene: TRBJ1-2; clone size: -; V gene: TRBV7-6; D gene: -; CDR3 protein: CASSQGMSDGYTF; CDR3 DNA: TGTGCCAGCTCCCAGGGGATGTCTGATGGCTACACCTTC
J gene: TRBJ1-2; clone size: -; V gene: TRBV30; D gene: -; CDR3 protein: CAWSSQGNYGYTF; CDR3 DNA: TGTGCCTGGAGTTCTCAGGGGAACTATGGCTACACCTTC
J gene: TRBJ1-1; clone size: once; V gene: TRBV19; D gene: TRBD1; CDR3 protein: CASTSRGPNTEAFF; CDR3 DNA: TGTGCCAGTACAAGCAGGGGGCCGAACACTGAAGCTTTCTTT
J gene: TRBJ2-7; clone size: -; V gene: TRBV11-2; D gene: TRBD2; CDR3 protein: CASSLEVLAGEQYF; CDR3 DNA: TGTGCCAGCAGCTTAGAGGTCCTAGCGGGTGAGCAGTACTTC
J gene: TRBJ2-2; clone size: -; V gene: TRBV7-2; D gene: -; CDR3 protein: CASSLAKSGTGELFF; CDR3 DNA: TGTGCCAGCAGCTTGGCCAAGTCTGGCACCGGGGAGCTGTTTTTT
J gene: TRBJ2-7; clone size: once; V gene: TRBV3-1/TRBV3-2; D gene: -; CDR3 protein: CASSLRQSYEQYF; CDR3 DNA: TGTGCCAGCAGCCTTCGACAGTCCTACGAGCAGTACTTC
J gene: TRBJ1-2; clone size: -; V gene: TRBV19; D gene: TRBD1; CDR3 protein: CASNSDRGYGYTF; CDR3 DNA: TGTGCCAGTAATTCGGACAGGGGCTATGGCTACACCTTC
J gene: TRBJ1-1; clone size: -; V gene: TRBV27; D gene: -; CDR3 protein: CASSLSRNTEAFF; CDR3 DNA: TGTGCCAGCAGTTTATCCAGGAACACTGAAGCTTTCTTT
J gene: TRBJ2-7; clone size: -; V gene: TRBV7-2; D gene: TRBD2; CDR3 protein: CASSSLSGSSYEQYF; CDR3 DNA: TGTGCCAGCAGCTCCCTTAGCGGGAGCTCCTACGAGCAGTACTTC
J gene: TRBJ1-2; clone size: -; V gene: TRBV3-1/TRBV3-2; D gene: -; CDR3 protein: CASSQGQRYGYTF; CDR3 DNA: TGTGCCAGCAGCCAAGGGCAGCGCTATGGCTACACCTTC
J gene: TRBJ2-1; clone size: -; V gene: TRBV29-1; D gene: -; CDR3 protein: CSVGGGALSYNEQFF; CDR3 DNA: TGCAGCGTTGGAGGGGGGGCCTTGTCCTACAATGAGCAGTTCTTC
J gene: TRBJ1-2; clone size: -; V gene: TRBV10-3; D gene: TRBD1; CDR3 protein: CAIRGQGNDGYTF; CDR3 DNA: TGTGCCATCAGAGGACAGGGGAATGATGGCTACACCTTC
J gene: TRBJ1-2; clone size: -; V gene: TRBV6-5; D gene: -; CDR3 protein: CASSYSPAAGYTF; CDR3 DNA: TGTGCCAGCAGTTACTCCCCAGCGGCTGGCTACACCTTC
J gene: TRBJ1-2; clone size: -; V gene: TRBV19; D gene: TRBD1; CDR3 protein: CASSKGSWDSFGYTF; CDR3 DNA: TGTGCCAGTAGTAAGGGGAGTTGGGACAGTTTTGGCTACACCTTC
J gene: TRBJ2-2; clone size: -; V gene: TRBV19; D gene: -; CDR3 protein: CASSMGGGNEHRGAVF; CDR3 DNA: TGTGCCAGTAGTATGGGAGGGGGAAACGAACACCGGGGAGCTGTTTTT
J gene: TRBJ2-2; clone size: -; V gene: TRBV6-2/TRBV6-3; D gene: TRBD2; CDR3 protein: CASSRGLAGGERVTGELFF; CDR3 DNA: TGTGCCAGCAGTCGGGGACTAGCGGGCGGCGAGCGAGTCACCGGGGAGCTGTTTTTT
J gene: TRBJ1-5; clone size: -; V gene: TRBV6-5; D gene: -; CDR3 protein: CASSRERAQPQHF; CDR3 DNA: TGTGCCAGCAGCCGCGAGCGGGCGCAGCCCCAGCATTTT
J gene: TRBJ1-3; clone size: -; V gene: TRBV5-6; D gene: TRBD1; CDR3 protein: CASSGRQGAGNTIYF; CDR3 DNA: TGTGCCAGCAGCGGAAGACAGGGGGCTGGAAACACCATATATTTT
J gene: TRBJ1-5; clone size: -; V gene: TRBV4-1; D gene: -; CDR3 protein: CASSQDSRDQPQHF; CDR3 DNA: TGCGCCAGCAGCCAAGATTCTCGTGATCAGCCCCAGCATTTT
J gene: TRBJ2-7; clone size: -; V gene: TRBV7-8; D gene: -; CDR3 protein: CASSLRGGDGTYEQYF; CDR3 DNA: TGTGCCAGCAGCTTGAGGGGGGGGGACGGAACCTACGAGCAGTACTTC